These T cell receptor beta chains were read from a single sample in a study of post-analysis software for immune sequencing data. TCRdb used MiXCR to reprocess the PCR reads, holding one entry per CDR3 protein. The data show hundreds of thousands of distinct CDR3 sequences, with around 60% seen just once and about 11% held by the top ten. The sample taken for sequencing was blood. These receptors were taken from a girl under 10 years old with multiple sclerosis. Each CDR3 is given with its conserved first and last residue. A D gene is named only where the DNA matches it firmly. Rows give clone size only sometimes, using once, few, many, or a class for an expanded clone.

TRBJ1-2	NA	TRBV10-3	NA	TGTGCCATCAGTGATAGTGTCGAGGGCTACACCTTC	CAISDSVEGYTF
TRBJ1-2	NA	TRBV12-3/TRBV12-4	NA	TGTGCCGGCAGTCCAACGGGGGGGGGCTACACCTTC	CAGSPTGGGYTF
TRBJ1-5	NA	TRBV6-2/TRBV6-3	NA	TGTGCCAGCACCCTAAGGGGGAATCAGCCCCAGCATTTT	CASTLRGNQPQHF
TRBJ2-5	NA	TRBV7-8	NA	TGTGCCAGCAGCTTAGAGGGCAGTAAAGAGACCCAGTACTTC	CASSLEGSKETQYF
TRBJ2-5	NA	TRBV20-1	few	TGCAGTGCTTTACCCGGTGGCCTAGGCGGAGAGACCCAGTACTTC	CSALPGGLGGETQYF
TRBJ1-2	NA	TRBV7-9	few	TGTGCCAGCAGCTTAGCGCTACCTCCTAACTATGGCTACACCTTC	CASSLALPPNYGYTF
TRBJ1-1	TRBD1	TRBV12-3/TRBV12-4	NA	TGTGCCAGCAGGAGACAGGGGTCAGAAACTGAAGCTTTCTTT	CASRRQGSETEAFF
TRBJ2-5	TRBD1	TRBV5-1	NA	TGCACCAGCACCTATGGACAGGGTAGGGAGACCCAGTACTTC	CTSTYGQGRETQYF
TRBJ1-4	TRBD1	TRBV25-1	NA	TGTGCCAGCAGTGAATGGACCGGGACAGGGAATGAAAAACTGTTTTTT	CASSEWTGTGNEKLFF
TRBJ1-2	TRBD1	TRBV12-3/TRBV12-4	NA	TGTGCCGTCCTTGGGACAGGGAACTATGGCTACACCTTC	CAVLGTGNYGYTF
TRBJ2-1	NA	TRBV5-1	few	TGCGCCAGCAGCTTGGATCTGCTCAATGAGCAGTTCTTC	CASSLDLLNEQFF
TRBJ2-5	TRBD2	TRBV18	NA	TGTGCCAGCTCACCAGGGACTAGCGCGCAAGAGACCCAGTACTTC	CASSPGTSAQETQYF
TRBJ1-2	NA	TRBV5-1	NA	TGCGCCAGCAGCTTGGGACAGCTCGACGGCTACACCTTC	CASSLGQLDGYTF
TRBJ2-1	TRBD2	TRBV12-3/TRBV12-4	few	TGTGCCAGCAGTTCGATTAGCGGGAGCTCCTACAATGAGCAGTTCTTC	CASSSISGSSYNEQFF
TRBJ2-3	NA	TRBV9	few	TGTGCCAGCAGCGTAGATCCTGGCGGGACTAGCACAGATACGCAGTATTTT	CASSVDPGGTSTDTQYF
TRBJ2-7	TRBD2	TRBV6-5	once	TGTGCCAGCAGACCCGCTAGCGGGAGCCCCAACGAGCAGTACTTC	CASRPASGSPNEQYF
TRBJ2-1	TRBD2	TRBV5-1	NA	TGCGCCAGCAGCCCGACTAGCGGGAGCCTTACCTACAATGAGCAGTTCTTC	CASSPTSGSLTYNEQFF
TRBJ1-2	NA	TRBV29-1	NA	TGCAGCGTCGCCCCCACTGGAGGGGGTAACTATGGCTACACCTTC	CSVAPTGGGNYGYTF
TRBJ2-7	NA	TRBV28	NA	TGTGCCAGCAGTCGAGGGGTTCCGGAGTACGAGCAGTACTTC	CASSRGVPEYEQYF
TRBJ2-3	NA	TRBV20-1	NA	TGCAGTGCTCTCACATGGGGACTTAGCACAGATACGCAGTATTTT	CSALTWGLSTDTQYF
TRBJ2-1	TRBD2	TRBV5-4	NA	TGTGCCAGCAGCTTTGGTAGCGGGGCCTACAGTGAGCAGTTCTTC	CASSFGSGAYSEQFF
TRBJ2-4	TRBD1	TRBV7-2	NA	TGTGCCAGCAGCTCGGGACAGGGAGAAAACATTCAGTACTTC	CASSSGQGENIQYF
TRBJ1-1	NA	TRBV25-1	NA	TGTGCCAGCAGTGATATGAGGGACGGGGGCACTGAAGCTTTCTTT	CASSDMRDGGTEAFF
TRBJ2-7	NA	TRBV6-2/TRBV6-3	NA	TGTGCCAGCAGTTCCACCCTAGCAGATCGATTACGCGAGCAGTACTTC	CASSSTLADRLREQYF
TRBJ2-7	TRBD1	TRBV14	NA	TGTGCCAGCAGCCAAGGGACAGGGGCTCGAGACCAGTACTTC	CASSQGTGARDQYF
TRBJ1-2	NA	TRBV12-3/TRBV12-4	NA	TGTGCCAGCAGTCTGGGACCGAGCTATGGCTACACCTTC	CASSLGPSYGYTF
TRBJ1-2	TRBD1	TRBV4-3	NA	TGCGCCAGCAGCCAAGATCAGGGACAGGGGGGCCGAAGGGGCTACACCTTC	CASSQDQGQGGRRGYTF
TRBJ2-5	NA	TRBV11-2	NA	TGTGCCAGCAGCTCCTGGGACCGAGCTGGGACCCAGTACTTC	CASSSWDRAGTQYF
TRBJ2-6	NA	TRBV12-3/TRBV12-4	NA	TGTGCCAGCAGTTCGGACGTCGCTGGGGCCAACGTCCTGACTTTC	CASSSDVAGANVLTF
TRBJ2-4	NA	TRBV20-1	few	TGCAGTGCTAGACCGGGACGGAGTCTAGCCAAAAACATTCAGTACTTC	CSARPGRSLAKNIQYF
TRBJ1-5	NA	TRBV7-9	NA	TGTGCCAGCAGCCGGGCGACGGGCAATCAGCCCCAGCATTTT	CASSRATGNQPQHF
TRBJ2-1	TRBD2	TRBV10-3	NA	TGTGCCATCAGACCCCTAGCGGGGGGGCCTTGGTCTACCTACAATGAGCAGTTCTTC	CAIRPLAGGPWSTYNEQFF
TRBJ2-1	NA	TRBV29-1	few	TGCAGCGTTGAGGAGGGAACCAGTGAGCAGTTCTTC	CSVEEGTSEQFF
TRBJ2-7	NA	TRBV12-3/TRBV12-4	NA	TGTGCCAGCAGTCCAAAAACTAGCCCGATCCCAGGGCAGTACTTC	CASSPKTSPIPGQYF
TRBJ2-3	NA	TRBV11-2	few	TGTGCCAGCAGCCCTCTAGCCGGCGCAGATACGCAGTATTTT	CASSPLAGADTQYF
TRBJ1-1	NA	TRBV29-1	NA	TGCAGCGTTGCCATCATGAACACTGAAGCTTTCTTT	CSVAIMNTEAFF
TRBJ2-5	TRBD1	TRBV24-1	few	TGTGCCACCAGTGACTCGCGGGGGACAGGGCCTCTAGAGACCCAGTACTTC	CATSDSRGTGPLETQYF
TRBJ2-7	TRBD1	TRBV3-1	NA	TGTGTCAGCAGCCAAGGGACAGGGATCGAGCAGTACTTC	CVSSQGTGIEQYF
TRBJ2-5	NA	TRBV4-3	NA	TGCGCCAGCAGCAAAGTAGGCGCAGGGGCGGAGGAGACCCAGTACTTC	CASSKVGAGAEETQYF
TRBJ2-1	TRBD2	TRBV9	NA	TGTGCCAGCGGGACTAGCGTCTACAATGAGCAGTTCTTC	CASGTSVYNEQFF
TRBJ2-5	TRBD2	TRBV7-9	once	TGTGCCAGCAGCTTCCCAGGACTAGCGGGACAAGAGACCCAGTACTTC	CASSFPGLAGQETQYF
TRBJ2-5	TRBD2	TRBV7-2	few	TGTGCCAGCAGCTTAGGGGCTTGGCGGGGGGGCTGGGAGACCCAGTACTTC	CASSLGAWRGGWETQYF
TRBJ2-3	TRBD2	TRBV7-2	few	TGTGCCAGCAGCCTTCTAGCGGGGGGCTTCACAGATACGCAGTATTTT	CASSLLAGGFTDTQYF
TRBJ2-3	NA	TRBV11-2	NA	TGTGCCAGCAGCCCTCAGGGGACTAGCACAGATACGCAGTATTTT	CASSPQGTSTDTQYF
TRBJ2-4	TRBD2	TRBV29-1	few	TGCAGCGTTGAAGAGGGAACTAGCGGCAAAAACATTCAGTACTTC	CSVEEGTSGKNIQYF
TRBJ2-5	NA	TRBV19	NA	TGTGCCAGTAGTGGGCAGAGACAAGAGACCCAGTACTTC	CASSGQRQETQYF
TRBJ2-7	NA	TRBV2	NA	TGTGCCAGCAGTGGGGGGCGGGGTAGCTCCTACGAGCAGTACTTC	CASSGGRGSSYEQYF
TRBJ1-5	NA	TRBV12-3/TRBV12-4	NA	TGTGCCAGCAGTTTAAGTAAGGGAAATCAGCCCCAGCATTTT	CASSLSKGNQPQHF
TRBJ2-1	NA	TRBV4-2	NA	TGTGCCAGCAGCCCTCGAACGGGGGCGCGGCCGTTCTTC	CASSPRTGARPFF
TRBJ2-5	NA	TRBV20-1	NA	TGCAGTGCTAGAGATCTTGGGAAAGGGATGCTTGAGCGGGCAGAGACCCAGTACTTC	CSARDLGKGMLERAETQYF
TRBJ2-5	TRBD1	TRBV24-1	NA	TGTGCCACCAGTGATGGTTTGGACAGGGGTTTGGGGGAGACCCAGTACTTC	CATSDGLDRGLGETQYF
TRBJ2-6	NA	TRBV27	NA	TGTGCCAGCTTCCCACTTACGGACGGGTCTGGGGCCAACGTCCTGACTTTC	CASFPLTDGSGANVLTF
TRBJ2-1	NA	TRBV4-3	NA	TGCGCCAGCAGCCAAGATTGGGCCCTGAAGAATGAGCAGTTCTTC	CASSQDWALKNEQFF